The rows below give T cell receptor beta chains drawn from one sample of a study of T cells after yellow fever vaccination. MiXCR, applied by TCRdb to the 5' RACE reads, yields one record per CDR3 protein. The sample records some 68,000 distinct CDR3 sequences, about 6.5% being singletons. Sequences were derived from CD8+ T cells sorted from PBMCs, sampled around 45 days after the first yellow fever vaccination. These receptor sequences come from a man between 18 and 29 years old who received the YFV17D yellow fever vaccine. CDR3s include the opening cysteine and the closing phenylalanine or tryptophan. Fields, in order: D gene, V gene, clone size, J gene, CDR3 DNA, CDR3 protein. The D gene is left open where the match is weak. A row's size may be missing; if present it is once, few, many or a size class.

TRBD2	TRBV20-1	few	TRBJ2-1	TGCAGTGCATCTAGCGGGGGCTCGAGCTCCTACAATGAGCAGTTCTTC	CSASSGGSSSYNEQFF
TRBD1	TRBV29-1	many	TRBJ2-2	TGCAGCGTTGCACTACAGGGGGCTAACACCGGGGAGCTGTTTTTT	CSVALQGANTGELFF
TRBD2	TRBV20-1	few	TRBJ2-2	TGCAGTGCTAGGGGACTAGCGCATCGAGGGGAGCTGTTTTTT	CSARGLAHRGELFF
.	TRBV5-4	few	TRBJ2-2	TGTGCCAGCAGCCTGACAGGCGTGGGGGAGCTGTTTTTT	CASSLTGVGELFF
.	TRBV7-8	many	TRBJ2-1	TGTGCCAGCAGCGTCGATTACAATGAGCAGTTCTTC	CASSVDYNEQFF
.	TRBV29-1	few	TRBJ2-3	TGCAGCGTTCCGAAGTCGGGGGCCACAGATACGCAGTATTTT	CSVPKSGATDTQYF
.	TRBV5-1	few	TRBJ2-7	TGCGCCGCCCTGGGTTACGAGCAGTACTTC	CAALGYEQYF
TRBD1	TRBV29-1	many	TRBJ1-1	TGCAGCGCCGGGACAGGGGCCCCCGAAGCTTTCTTT	CSAGTGAPEAFF
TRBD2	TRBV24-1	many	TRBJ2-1	TGTGCCACCAGTGGGACCGGGACTAATTACAATGAGCAGTTCTTC	CATSGTGTNYNEQFF
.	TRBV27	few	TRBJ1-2	TGTGCCAGCAGTTTATTCGGGCACTATGGCTACACCTTC	CASSLFGHYGYTF
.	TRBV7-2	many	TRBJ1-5	TGTGCCAGCAGCTCCCTAATAGGCGCGGCTCAGCCCCAGCATTTT	CASSSLIGAAQPQHF
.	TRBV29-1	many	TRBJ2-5	TGCAGCGTTGTAGGGCCGCAAGAGACCCAGTACTTC	CSVVGPQETQYF
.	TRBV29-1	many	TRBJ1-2	TGCAGCGTCCTTAACAGGGCAGACTATGGCTACACCTTC	CSVLNRADYGYTF
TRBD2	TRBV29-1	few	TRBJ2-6	TGCAGCGTAGACTATAGCGGGGAGGGGTCTGGGGCCAACGTCCTGACTTTC	CSVDYSGEGSGANVLTF
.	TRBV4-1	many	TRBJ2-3	TGCGCCAGCAGCCAAGAGCGAAGTGGACGGGGTGATACGCAGTATTTT	CASSQERSGRGDTQYF
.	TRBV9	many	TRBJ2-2	TGTGCCAGCAGCGTTAACAGGGAAAAGAACACCGGGGAGCTGTTTTTT	CASSVNREKNTGELFF
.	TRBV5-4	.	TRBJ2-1	TGTGCCAGCAGCGCGGACTTGTACAATGAGCAGTTCTTC	CASSADLYNEQFF
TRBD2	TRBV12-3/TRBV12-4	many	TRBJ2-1	TGTGCCAGCAGTTTAGGGCTAGCGGGGGTCAATGAGCAGTTCTTC	CASSLGLAGVNEQFF
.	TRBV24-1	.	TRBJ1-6	TGTGCCACCAGTTCCGGGACGGATAATTCACCCCTCCACTTT	CATSSGTDNSPLHF
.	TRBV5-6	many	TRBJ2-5	TGTGCCAGCAGCTTGGCCAGAGGACGCGCCCAGTACTTC	CASSLARGRAQYF
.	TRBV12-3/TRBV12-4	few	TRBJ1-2	TGTGCCAGCAGTTTAGACAGGGTGGGCTACACCTTC	CASSLDRVGYTF
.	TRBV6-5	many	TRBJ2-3	TGTGCCAGCAGTTACGCAGGGCCAGATACGCAGTATTTT	CASSYAGPDTQYF
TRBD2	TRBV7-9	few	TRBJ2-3	TGTGCCAGCAGCGCCCGACTAGCGGCAGATACGCAGTATTTT	CASSARLAADTQYF
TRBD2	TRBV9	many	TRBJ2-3	TGTGCCAGCAGCGTAGACTGGGAGGGGTTAGATACGCAGTATTTT	CASSVDWEGLDTQYF
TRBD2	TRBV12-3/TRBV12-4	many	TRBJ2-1	TGTGCCAGCACCCTTATCCGGGGGGGAAACAATGAGCAGTTCTTC	CASTLIRGGNNEQFF
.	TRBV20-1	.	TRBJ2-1	TGCTTTGCTAGAGATCAGGGACAAGCCTACAATGAGCAGTTCTTC	CFARDQGQAYNEQFF
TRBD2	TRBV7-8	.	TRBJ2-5	TGTGCCAGCAGCATTTTAGCGGGGTCAGAGACCCAGTACTTC	CASSILAGSETQYF
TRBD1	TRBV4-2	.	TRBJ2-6	TGTGCCAGCAGCCGGGACAGGGTGGATGAAAGCTCTGGGGCCAACGTCCTGACTTTC	CASSRDRVDESSGANVLTF
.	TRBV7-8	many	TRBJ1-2	TGTGCCAGCAGCTTAGGGTCAGCTAACTATGGCTACACCTTC	CASSLGSANYGYTF
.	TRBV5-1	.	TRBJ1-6	TGCGCCAGCAGCTTGGGGCAGGATAATTCACCCCTCCACTTT	CASSLGQDNSPLHF
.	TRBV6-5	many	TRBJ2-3	TGTGCCAGCAGTTCGTCGAGCGCAGATACGCAGTATTTT	CASSSSSADTQYF
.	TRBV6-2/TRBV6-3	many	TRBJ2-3	TGTGCCAGCAGTTACTGGTCGGCAGGCCGGGTGAATACGCAGTATTTT	CASSYWSAGRVNTQYF
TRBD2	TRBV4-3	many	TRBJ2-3	TGCGCCAGCAGCCAGGAGCGGGGGGGAGGTACAGATACGCAGTATTTT	CASSQERGGGTDTQYF
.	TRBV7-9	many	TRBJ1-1	TGTGCCAGCAGCTTAGAACAGATAATGAACACTGAAGCTTTCTTT	CASSLEQIMNTEAFF
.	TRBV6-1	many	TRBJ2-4	TGTGCCAGCGGGCTGACAGAAAGAAACATTCAGTACTTC	CASGLTERNIQYF
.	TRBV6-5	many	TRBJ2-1	TGTGCCAGCAGCTTACGCAGGGGCGCATCCTACAATGAGCAGTTCTTC	CASSLRRGASYNEQFF
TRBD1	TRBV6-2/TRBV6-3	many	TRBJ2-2	TGTGCCAGCAGTACAGGACAGGGTAACACCGGGGAGCTGTTTTTT	CASSTGQGNTGELFF
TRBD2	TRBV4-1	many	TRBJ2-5	TGCGCCAGCAGCCAAGGAACTAGCGGGGGCCGTCAAGAGACCCAGTACTTC	CASSQGTSGGRQETQYF
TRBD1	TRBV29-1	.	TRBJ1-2	TGCAGCGTGGTAACAGGGGACTACTATGGCTACACCTTC	CSVVTGDYYGYTF
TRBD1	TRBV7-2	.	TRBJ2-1	TGTGCCAGCAGCCACGGACAGGGGGTCTACAATGAGCAGTTCTTC	CASSHGQGVYNEQFF
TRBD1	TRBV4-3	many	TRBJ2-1	TGCGCCAGCAGCCAAGGGACAGGGGTGGCCTACAATGAGCAGTTCTTC	CASSQGTGVAYNEQFF
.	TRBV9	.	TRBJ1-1	TGTGCCAGCAGCGTAGTCGGGGGAGGCACTGAAGCTTTCTTT	CASSVVGGGTEAFF
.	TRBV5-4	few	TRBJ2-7	TGTGCCAGCAGCTCGGAGGAGGGCGAGCAGTACTTC	CASSSEEGEQYF
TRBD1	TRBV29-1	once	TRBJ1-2	TGCAGCGTTGGGGAGGACAGGGAGACTTTCTATGGCTACACCTTC	CSVGEDRETFYGYTF
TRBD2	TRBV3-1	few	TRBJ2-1	TGTGCCAGCAGTCACACAAATAGTAGACTAGCGGACAATGAGCAGTTCTTC	CASSHTNSRLADNEQFF
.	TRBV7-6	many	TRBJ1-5	TGTGCCAGCAGCTCCGGGACGCCGGACCAGCCCCAGCATTTT	CASSSGTPDQPQHF
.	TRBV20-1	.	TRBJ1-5	TGCAGTGCTAGGGCAAAGGGCATCAATCAGCCCCAGCATTTT	CSARAKGINQPQHF
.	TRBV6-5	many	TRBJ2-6	TGTGCCAGCAATACCTGGTACTCTGGGGCCAACGTCCTGACTTTC	CASNTWYSGANVLTF
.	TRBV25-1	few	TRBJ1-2	TGTGCCAGCAGTGAGCACGGCAGAGGCTACACCTTC	CASSEHGRGYTF
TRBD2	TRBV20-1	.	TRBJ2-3	TGCAGTGCGAATCCCCCAGCGGGGCTTCGGGATACGCAGTATTTT	CSANPPAGLRDTQYF
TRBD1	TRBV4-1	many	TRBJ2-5	TGCGCCAGCAGCCCCTACCCAGGACAGGGGACCCCACAAGAGACCCAGTACTTC	CASSPYPGQGTPQETQYF
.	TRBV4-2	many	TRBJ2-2	TGTGCCAGCAGCCAAGTGGAGGGGAACACCGGGGAGCTGTTTTTT	CASSQVEGNTGELFF
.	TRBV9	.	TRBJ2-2	TGTGCCAGCAGCAACCCAAAGGACAAGGCGAACACCGGGGAGCTGTTTTTT	CASSNPKDKANTGELFF